This TCR beta chain was observed in a study of T cell responses to AZD1222 COVID-19 vaccine. About the study: Whether given at about 4 or about 12 weeks, second doses were pooled.

Profiled with immunoSEQ multiplex PCR; TCRdb holds only in-frame clones, not every one. Altogether 120,000 to 150,000 clones are present, around 89% being singletons, with the ten largest covering around 16%. Regarding the study as a whole: Just a handful of people given AZD1222 tested seropositive at baseline. A reported finding is that nearly half of spike-specific TCRs target unmutated variant regions.

CDR3 size: 17 residues. V lost 0 bases to trimming and J lost 0 bases; unmatched junction nucleotides: 5. Germline CDR1 SGDLS, CDR2 YYNGEE. About this clone itself: Its antigen remains unidentified.

The sequenced sample was peripheral blood, obtained on day 0 of AZD1222 vaccination. The chain links TRBV9 to TRBJ2-7, with 11 bases that match TRBD2. The TCR comes from an adult in good health. CDR3 protein: CASSVGLAGGDSYEQYF. DNA for the CDR3: TGTGCCAGCAGCGTAGGGCTAGCGGGGGGTGACTCCTACGAGCAGTACTTC.